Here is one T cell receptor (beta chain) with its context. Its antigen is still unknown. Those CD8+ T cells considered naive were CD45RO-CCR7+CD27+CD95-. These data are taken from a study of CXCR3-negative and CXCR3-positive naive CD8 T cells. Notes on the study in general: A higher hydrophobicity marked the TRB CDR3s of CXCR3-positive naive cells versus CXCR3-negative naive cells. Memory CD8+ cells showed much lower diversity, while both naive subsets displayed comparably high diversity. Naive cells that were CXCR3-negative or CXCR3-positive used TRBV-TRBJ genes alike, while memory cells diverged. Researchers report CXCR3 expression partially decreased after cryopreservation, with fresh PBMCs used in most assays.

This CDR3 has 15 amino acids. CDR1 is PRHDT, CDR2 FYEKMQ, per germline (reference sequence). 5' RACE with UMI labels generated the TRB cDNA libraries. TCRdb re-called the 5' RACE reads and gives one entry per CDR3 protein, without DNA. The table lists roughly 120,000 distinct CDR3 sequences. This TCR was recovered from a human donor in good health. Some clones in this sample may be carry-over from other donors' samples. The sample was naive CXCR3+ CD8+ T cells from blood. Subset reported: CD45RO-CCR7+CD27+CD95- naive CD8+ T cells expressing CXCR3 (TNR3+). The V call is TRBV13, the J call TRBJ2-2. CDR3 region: CASSSPATNTGELFF.